This T cell receptor beta chain stems from a study of blood T cell repertoires in COVID-19. About the study: Acute and convalescent COVID-19 samples came from the United States, Italy and Spain.

TCRdb keeps only in-frame clones here, not all; method: immunoSEQ multiplex PCR. The repertoire consists of around 72,000 clones, with 88% occurring once and the leading ten covering approximately 28%. The V gene's germline CDR1 is PRHDT and CDR2 FYEKMQ (reference sequence). The CDR3 loop spans 16 amino acids. With 6 bases clipped from V and 8 bases from J, the junction kept 13 bases outside the gene matches. The source material was peripheral blood. The TCR originated in a man aged 50 or older with acute or convalescent COVID-19. The V call is TRBV13, the J call TRBJ2-2; TRBD1 aligns across 9 bases. The CDR3 region is CASSNMGQGGVGELFF. The CDR3 DNA is TGTGCCAGCAGTAACATGGGACAGGGAGGTGTAGGGGAGCTGTTTTTT. The full variable domain, completed using reference TRBV13 and TRBJ2-2, is AAGVIQSPRHLIKEKRETATLKCYPIPRHDTVYWYQQGPGQDPQFLISFYEKMQSDKGSIPDRFSAQQFSDYHSELNMSSLELGDSALYFCASSNMGQGGVGELFFGEGSRLTVL.